These 13 T cell receptor beta chains were all obtained from the same sample, sequenced in a study of CD8+CD57+ T cells in acquired aplastic anemia. In patients chosen for sequencing, flow cytometry had shown CD8+CD57+ cell expansion. The template for TCR beta VDJ and CDR3 sequence profiling was genomic DNA. TCRdb used MiXCR to reprocess the reads, holding one entry per CDR3 protein. The sample yields around 170,000 distinct CDR3 sequences, approximately 50% seen once. Sequenced input: sorted CD4+, CD8+, or CD8+CD57+ T cells (not recorded which) from PBMCs. The source is a human donor with aplastic anemia.

The chain uses TRBV19 and TRBJ2-7; TRBD1 is a possible D gene (5 bases). V lost 5 bases and J 2 bases, leaving 13 bases between the germline ends. The CDR3 is 14 residues long. The germline CDR1 and CDR2 sequences are LNHDA and SQIVND (reference sequence). The chain's CDR3 is CASSSRPGPYEQYF. The DNA for the CDR3 is TGTGCCAGTAGTTCCCGGCCAGGGCCCTACGAGCAGTACTTC.

The chain couples TRBV2 to TRBJ2-7, with a tentative D call TRBD1 (6 bases). Trimming took 8 bases from V and 2 from J, leaving 13 bases between them. This CDR3 is 13 amino acids long. Germline CDR1 reads SNHLY; CDR2 reads FYNNEI. CDR3 in DNA: TGTGCCAGCCTACCGGGACACGCCTACGAGCAGTACTTC. Translating it yields CASLPGHAYEQYF.

The chain carries TRBV5-1 and TRBJ2-1; D gene uncertain. CDR1 SGHRS and CDR2 YFSETQ come from the germline V gene. V was shortened by 9 bases and J by 6 bases, with 22 bases between the two germline ends. The CDR3 consists of 15 residues. In DNA, the CDR3 is TGCGCCACCGGAATAGGAACTTGGGGAATCAATGAGCAGTTCTTC. It codes for CATGIGTWGINEQFF.

This clonotype was counted many times. The genes are TRBV5-1 and TRBJ2-6, with TRBD2 matching over 10 bases. Germline loops: CDR1 SGHRS, CDR2 YFSETQ. J lost 2 bases, V lost 4 bases, and 6 bases had no gene match. The CDR3 has 17 residues. The DNA for the CDR3 is TGCGCCAGCAGCCTTAGTAGCGGGAGGACTGGGGCCAACGTCCTGACTTTC. Protein: CASSLSSGRTGANVLTF.

This clonotype was counted once. This CDR3 fails to terminate in the conserved phenylalanine or tryptophan, so it likely reflects a read error. The chain uses TRBV2 and TRBJ1-3, with D possibly TRBD1 on 5 matching bases. From germline, CDR1 is SNHLY and CDR2 FYNNEI. Trimming removed 5 bases at V and 0 bases at J, with 20 bases between. The CDR3 extends over 18 amino acids. The CDR3 sequence: CASSLYRSNAFSGNTIYS. In DNA form, the CDR3 reads TGTGCCAGCAGTTTGTACAGGTCCAATGCCTTCTCTGGAAACACCATATATTCT.

This chain joins TRBV2 and TRBJ2-7, with D perhaps being TRBD1 or TRBD2 (5 bases each). The germline V and J ends were trimmed by 9 bases and 7 bases, with 19 bases remaining between them. The germline gives CDR1 SNHLY, CDR2 FYNNEI. This CDR3 region has 13 residues. CDR3 protein: CARKGQGPEEQYF. CDR3 bases: TGTGCCAGGAAAGGGCAGGGACCGGAAGAGCAGTACTTC.

This clonotype appeared a few times. This chain uses TRBV6-2 or TRBV6-3 with TRBJ2-2, with D possibly TRBD2 on 5 matching bases. Germline CDR1 MNHEY, CDR2 SVGEGT. Trimming took 9 bases from V and 8 from J, leaving 16 bases between them. The CDR3 has 13 amino acids. CDR3 amino acids: CASERTEAGELFF. CDR3 coding DNA: TGTGCCAGTGAAAGGACGGAGGCGGGGGAGCTGTTTTTT.

V gene TRBV29-1 combines with J gene TRBJ2-7; D unresolved. This CDR3 contains 13 residues. CDR1 is SQVTM, CDR2 ANQGSEA, per germline. V shed 7 bases and J shed 5 bases, with 18 bases lying between them. CDR3 nucleotides: TGCAGCGCTGGAGACCCCCAGTTCAACGAGCAGTACTTC. Its translation is CSAGDPQFNEQYF.

This clonotype was seen repeatedly, ten times or more. V usage is TRBV7-9 and J usage is TRBJ2-5; a weak D match, TRBD1 (6 bases). The V gene's germline CDR1 is SEHNR and CDR2 FQNEAQ (reference sequence). There are 11 residues in the CDR3. V lost 8 bases to trimming and J lost 4 bases, with 8 bases between them. The CDR3 nucleotides read TGTGCCAGCGGACAGAGAGAGACCCAGTACTTC. This sequence encodes CASGQRETQYF.

This chain links TRBV9 with TRBJ2-7; 11 nucleotides align to TRBD2. Germline CDR1 SGDLS, CDR2 YYNGEE. Losses at the gene ends were 7 bases for V and 0 bases for J; bases not matched to a gene: 3. This CDR3 has 14 residues. In DNA form, the CDR3 reads TGTGCCAGCTCAACTAGCGGGAGCTCCTACGAGCAGTACTTC. It translates to CASSTSGSSYEQYF. The full variable domain, its missing parts supplied by reference TRBV9 and TRBJ2-7, is DSGVTQTPKHLITATGQRVTLRCSPRSGDLSVYWYQQSLDQGLQFLIQYYNGEERAKGNILERFSAQQFPDLHSELNLSSLELGDSALYFCASSTSGSSYEQYFGPGTRLTVT.

The chain uses TRBV7-9 and TRBJ2-5, with D possibly matching TRBD1 (6 bases). Per germline, CDR1 SEHNR and CDR2 FQNEAQ (reference sequence). This CDR3 comprises 17 residues. With 5 bases removed from V and 4 bases from J, the gap between germline ends came to 23 bases. CDR3 residues: CASSPVFDIQGLETQYF. The CDR3 DNA reads as TGTGCCAGCAGCCCGGTTTTTGACATACAGGGTCTAGAGACCCAGTACTTC.

This clonotype was recorded at least ten times. The V and J genes are TRBV7-2 and TRBJ2-1; 11 bases line up with TRBD2. CDR3 size: 16 residues. Unmatched junction bases numbered 3, after V lost 1 base and J lost 4 bases. Germline V gene lookup returns CDR1 SGHTA and CDR2 FQGNSA. The CDR3 is CASSLVGLADYNEQFF. CDR3 bases: TGTGCCAGCAGCTTAGTGGGACTAGCGGATTACAATGAGCAGTTCTTC.

The rearrangement links TRBV10-2 to TRBJ2-1; D might be TRBD2 (5 bases). The CDR3 has 14 residues. The germline gives CDR1 WSHSY, CDR2 SAAADI. Trimming took off 6 bases at V and 0 bases at J, with 9 bases between the two ends. The CDR3 coding sequence is TGCGCCAGCAGGGAGCGGAACTCCTACAATGAGCAGTTCTTC. Amino acids: CASRERNSYNEQFF.